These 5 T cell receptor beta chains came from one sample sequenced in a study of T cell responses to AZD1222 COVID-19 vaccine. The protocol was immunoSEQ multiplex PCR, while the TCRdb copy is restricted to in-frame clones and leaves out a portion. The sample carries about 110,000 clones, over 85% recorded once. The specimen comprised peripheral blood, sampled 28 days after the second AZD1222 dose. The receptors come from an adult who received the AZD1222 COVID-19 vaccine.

CDR3 nucleotide sequence: TGTGCCAGCAGCCAAGACAGAAACTCTGGAAACACCATATATTTT. This encodes CASSQDRNSGNTIYF. The chain has TRBV7-9 and TRBJ1-3, with a tentative D call TRBD1 (5 bases). The ends were cut back, 5 bases at V and 0 bases at J, with 11 bases in the middle. The CDR3 sequence is 15 residues long. CDR1 and CDR2 from the germline V gene are SEHNR and FQNEAQ (reference sequence).

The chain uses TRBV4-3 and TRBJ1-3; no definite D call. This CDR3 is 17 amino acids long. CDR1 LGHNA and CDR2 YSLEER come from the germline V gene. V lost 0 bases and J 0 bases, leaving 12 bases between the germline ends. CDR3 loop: CASSQDLALDSGNTIYF. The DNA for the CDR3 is TGCGCCAGCAGCCAAGATTTGGCCTTAGACTCTGGAAACACCATATATTTT.

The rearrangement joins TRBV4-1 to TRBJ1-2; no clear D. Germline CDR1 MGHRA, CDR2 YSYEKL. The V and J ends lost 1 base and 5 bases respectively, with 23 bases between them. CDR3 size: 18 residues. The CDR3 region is CASSQVVRTRGPGYGYTF. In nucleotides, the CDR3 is TGCGCCAGCAGCCAAGTAGTCAGAACAAGAGGACCTGGGTATGGCTACACCTTC.

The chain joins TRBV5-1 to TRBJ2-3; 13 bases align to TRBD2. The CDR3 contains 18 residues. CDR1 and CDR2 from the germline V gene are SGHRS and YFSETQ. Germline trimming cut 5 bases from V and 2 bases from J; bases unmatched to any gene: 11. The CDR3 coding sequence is TGCGCCAGCAGACTACGACTAGCGGGGGGCGTTAACACAGATACGCAGTATTTT. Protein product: CASRLRLAGGVNTDTQYF.

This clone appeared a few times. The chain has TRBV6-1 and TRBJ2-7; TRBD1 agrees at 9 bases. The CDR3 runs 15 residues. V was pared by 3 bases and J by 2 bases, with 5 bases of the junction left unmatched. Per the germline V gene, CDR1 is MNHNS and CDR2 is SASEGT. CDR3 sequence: CASSDVTGGAYEQYF. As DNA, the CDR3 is TGTGCCAGCAGTGACGTGACAGGGGGTGCCTACGAGCAGTACTTC.